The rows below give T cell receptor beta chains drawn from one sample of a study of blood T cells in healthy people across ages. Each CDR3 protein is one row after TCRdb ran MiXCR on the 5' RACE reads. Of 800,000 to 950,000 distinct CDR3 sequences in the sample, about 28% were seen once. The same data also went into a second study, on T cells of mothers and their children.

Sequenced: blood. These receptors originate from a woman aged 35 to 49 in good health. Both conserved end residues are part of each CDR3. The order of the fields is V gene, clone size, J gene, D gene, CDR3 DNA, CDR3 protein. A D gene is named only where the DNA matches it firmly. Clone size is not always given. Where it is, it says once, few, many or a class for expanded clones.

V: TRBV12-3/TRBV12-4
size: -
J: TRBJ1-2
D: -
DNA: TGTGCCAGCAGTTTTTTCCTTACCGGGTCTAACTATGGCTACACCTTC
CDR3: CASSFFLTGSNYGYTF

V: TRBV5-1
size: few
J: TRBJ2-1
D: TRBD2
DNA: TGCGCCAGCAGCTTCAAAGCGGGGGATAGTGAGCAGTTCTTC
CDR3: CASSFKAGDSEQFF

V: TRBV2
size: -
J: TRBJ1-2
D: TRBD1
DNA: TGTGCCAGCAGTGACCTGGACAGGGCCTATGGCTACACCTTC
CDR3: CASSDLDRAYGYTF

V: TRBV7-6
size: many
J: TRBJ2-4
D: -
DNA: TGTGCCAGCAGCCGTCAATCGGGGGAACAGGTAGCCAAAAACATTCAGTACTTC
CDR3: CASSRQSGEQVAKNIQYF

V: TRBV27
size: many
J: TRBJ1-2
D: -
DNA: TGTGCCAGCGGAAGGACGGATAAGTTGTTTAACTATGGCTACACCTTC
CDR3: CASGRTDKLFNYGYTF

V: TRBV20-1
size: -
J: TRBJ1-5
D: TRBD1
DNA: TGCAGTGCTAGAAATAGTCCGGGACAGGGGCTGTGGGGCAATCAGCCCCAGCATTTT
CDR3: CSARNSPGQGLWGNQPQHF

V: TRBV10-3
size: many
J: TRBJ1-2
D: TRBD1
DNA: TGTGCCATCCCCGCCGGGACAGGGGGCATCTCGGGCTATGGCTACACCTTC
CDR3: CAIPAGTGGISGYGYTF

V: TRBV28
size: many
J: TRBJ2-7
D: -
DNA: TGTGCCAGCAGTTTGCCGGATCCCTCCTACGAGCAGTACTTC
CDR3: CASSLPDPSYEQYF

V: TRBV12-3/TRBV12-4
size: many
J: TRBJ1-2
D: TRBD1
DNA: TGTGCCAGCATCGCCGGGACAGGGGCCTCCTATGGCTACACCTTC
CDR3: CASIAGTGASYGYTF

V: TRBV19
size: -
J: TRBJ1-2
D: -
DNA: TGTGCCAGTTCGGTAGTCAACTATGGCTACACCTTC
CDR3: CASSVVNYGYTF

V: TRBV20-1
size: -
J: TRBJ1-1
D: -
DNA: TGCAGTGCTAGAGGGGGACATGACACTGAAGCTTTCTTT
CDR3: CSARGGHDTEAFF

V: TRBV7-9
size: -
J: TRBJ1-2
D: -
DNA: TGTGCCAGCAGCTATGATGTCAGGGCGGGCTATGGCTACACCTTC
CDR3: CASSYDVRAGYGYTF

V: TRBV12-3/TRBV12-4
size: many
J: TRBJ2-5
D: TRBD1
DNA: TGTGCCAGCTCTCTCGACAGGGGCGATACAGGTTTGGAAGAGACCCAGTACTTC
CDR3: CASSLDRGDTGLEETQYF

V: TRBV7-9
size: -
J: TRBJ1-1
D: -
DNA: TGTGCCAGCAGCTTACCGCCCCCCGGGCCTAACACTGAAGCTTTCTTT
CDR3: CASSLPPPGPNTEAFF

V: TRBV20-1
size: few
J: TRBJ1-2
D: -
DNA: TGCAGTGCTAGAGATCGAGGGGAATCCTATGGCTACACCTTC
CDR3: CSARDRGESYGYTF

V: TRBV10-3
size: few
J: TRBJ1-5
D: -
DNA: TGTGCCATCAGTGATTTGACGGGCCCTCAGCCCCAGCATTTT
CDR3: CAISDLTGPQPQHF

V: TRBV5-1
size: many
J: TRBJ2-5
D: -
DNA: TGCGCCAGCAGCTTGGGAACAGGGATGATCCAAGAGACCCAGTACTTC
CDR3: CASSLGTGMIQETQYF

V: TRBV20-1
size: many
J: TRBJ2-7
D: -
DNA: TGCAGTGCTTCAGCCGGGGAGAGCCTACGAGCGCAGTACTTC
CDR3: CSASAGESLRAQYF

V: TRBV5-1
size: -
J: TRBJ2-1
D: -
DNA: TGCGCCAGCAGCAAAAGGGGGGCTTTGGGCAATGAGCAGTTCTTC
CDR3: CASSKRGALGNEQFF

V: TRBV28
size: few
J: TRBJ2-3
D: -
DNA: TGTGCCAGCAGTATAGTACAAGATACGCAGTATTTT
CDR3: CASSIVQDTQYF

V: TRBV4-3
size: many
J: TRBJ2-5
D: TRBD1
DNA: TGCGCCAGCAGCCCAATGACAGGGAAAGAGACCCAGTACTTC
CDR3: CASSPMTGKETQYF

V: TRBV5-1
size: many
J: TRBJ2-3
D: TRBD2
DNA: TGCGCCAGCAGTCTTAGCGGGGGGGCCGCAGATACGCAGTATTTT
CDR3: CASSLSGGAADTQYF

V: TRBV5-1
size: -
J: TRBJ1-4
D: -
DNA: TGCGCCGGCAGCTGGCAGGGCCGTAATGAAAAACTGTTTTTT
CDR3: CAGSWQGRNEKLFF

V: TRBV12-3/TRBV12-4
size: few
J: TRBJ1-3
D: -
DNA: TGTGCCAGCAGCCGGGACCGTCGTGCTGGAAACACCATATATTTT
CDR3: CASSRDRRAGNTIYF

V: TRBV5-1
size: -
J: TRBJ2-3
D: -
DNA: TGCGCCAGCAGCTCGGCGACAGCTAGCACAGATACGCAGTATTTT
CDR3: CASSSATASTDTQYF

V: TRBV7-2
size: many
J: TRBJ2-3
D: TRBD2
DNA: TGTGCCAGCAGCCCGACTAGCCGCACAGATACGCAGTATTTT
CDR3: CASSPTSRTDTQYF

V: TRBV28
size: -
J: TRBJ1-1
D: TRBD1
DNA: TGTGCCAGCTCTTACAGGGGGGGAAACACTGAAGCTTTCTTT
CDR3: CASSYRGGNTEAFF

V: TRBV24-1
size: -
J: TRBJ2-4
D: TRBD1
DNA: TGTGCCACCAGTTCGACAGGGCAACGAAACATTCAGTACTTC
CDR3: CATSSTGQRNIQYF

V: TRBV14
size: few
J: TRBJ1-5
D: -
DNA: TGTGCCAGCAGCCCGTCCTCAGGGGCGCCCCAGCATTTT
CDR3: CASSPSSGAPQHF

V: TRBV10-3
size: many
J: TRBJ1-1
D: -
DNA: TGTGCCATCAGTGACCCAGTCATGAACACTGAAGCTTTCTTT
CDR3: CAISDPVMNTEAFF

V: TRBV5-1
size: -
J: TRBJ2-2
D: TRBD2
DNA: TGCGCCAGCAGCCCAACTAGCGGAGCGAACACCGGGGAGCTGTTTTTT
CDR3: CASSPTSGANTGELFF

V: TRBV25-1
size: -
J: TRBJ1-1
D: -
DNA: TGTGCCAGCAGTGAGTTGCTAGCCTCTGAAGCTTTCTTT
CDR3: CASSELLASEAFF

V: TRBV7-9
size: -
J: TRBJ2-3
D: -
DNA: TGTGCCAGCAGCTGCCGGGGGCCGGGAGATACGCAGTATTTT
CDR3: CASSCRGPGDTQYF

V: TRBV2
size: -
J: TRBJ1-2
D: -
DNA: TGTGCCAGCAGTGAAGGCGCCGAAAAAGGACGACAGCATGGCTACACCTTC
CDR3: CASSEGAEKGRQHGYTF

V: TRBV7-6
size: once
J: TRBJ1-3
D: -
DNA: TGTGCCAGCAGCTTTGGGCAGGTCGGGAACACCATATATTTT
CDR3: CASSFGQVGNTIYF

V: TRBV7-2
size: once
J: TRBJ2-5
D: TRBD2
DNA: TGTGCCAGCAGCCTCCGGACTAGCGGGGGGGCGACCCAGTACTTC
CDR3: CASSLRTSGGATQYF

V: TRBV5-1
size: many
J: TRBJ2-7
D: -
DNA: TGCGCCAGCAGCTTGTCCGGGGGCACCCCAACCTACGAGCAGTACTTC
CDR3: CASSLSGGTPTYEQYF

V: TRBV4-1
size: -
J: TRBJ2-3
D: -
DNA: TGCGCCAGCAGCCAGCCGGGACCACGCACAGATACGCAGTATTTT
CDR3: CASSQPGPRTDTQYF

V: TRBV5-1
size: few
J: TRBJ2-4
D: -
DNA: TGCGCCAGCAGCTCCCGTTTGGGTAATCAGCAGTACTTC
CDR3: CASSSRLGNQQYF

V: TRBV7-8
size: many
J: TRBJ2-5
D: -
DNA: TGCGCCAGCAGCAGAGGGACGGCTCAAGAGACCCAGTACTTC
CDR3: CASSRGTAQETQYF

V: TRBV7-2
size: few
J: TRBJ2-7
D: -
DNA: TGTGCCAGCAGCCCCCAGGGGATCCTATACGAGCAGTACTTC
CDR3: CASSPQGILYEQYF

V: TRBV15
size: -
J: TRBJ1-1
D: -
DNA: TGTGCCACCAGCAGAGATAAGGGAGTGAACACTGAAGCTTTCTTT
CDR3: CATSRDKGVNTEAFF

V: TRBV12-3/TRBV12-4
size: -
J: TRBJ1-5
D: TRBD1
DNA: TGTGCCAGCAGAAGGGACAGGGGGATACAGCCCCAGCATTTT
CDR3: CASRRDRGIQPQHF